This T cell receptor (beta chain) is from a study of cytotoxic CD8 clonotypes in ibrutinib-treated CLL. From cryopreserved PBMCs came about 2 micrograms of genomic DNA used for TCR beta libraries. The CDR3 spans 17 residues. CDR1 and CDR2 from the germline V gene are MGHDK and SYGVNS. Trimming cost V 3 bases and J 4 bases; bases outside gene matches: 12. On this clone itself: Its antigen is not identified.

The repertoire was sequenced with immunoSEQ multiplex PCR; TCRdb's copy has only in-frame clones and lacks some. The data contain some 300,000 clones, 80% of them seen just once; the ten biggest clones take up over 5%. Points from the study as a whole: Clonality went up at the time of ibrutinib response, stayed stable in sustained remission, and later dropped back toward its baseline level at progression. At the start, clonality exceeded age-matched healthy donors and followed circulating CD8+ T-cell counts. Under treatment, the uncommon public clonotypes either contracted or remained stable.

J is TRBJ2-1 and V is TRBV25-1, with 7 bases fitting TRBD2. This TCR derives from a human donor with chronic lymphocytic leukemia. The sample here was PBMCs, taken before ibrutinib treatment. For the CDR3, the DNA is TGTGCCAGCAGTGATTACCCGCGGGAGTTCGGATACAATGAGCAGTTCTTC. Its translation is CASSDYPREFGYNEQFF.